These 30 T cell receptor beta chains were all obtained from the same sample, sequenced in a study of shared clonotypes between healthy human individuals (TCRdb year 2020). CD8 naive samples consisted of CD45RO-negative cells that were positively selected for CCR7, yielding a CD45RA+CCR7+ population without TemRA cells. Library preparation employed the immunoSEQ multiplex PCR assay. The table comes from immuneACCESS by way of TCRdb, which keeps in-frame sequences with V and J called. Part of the clones is missing from these tables; in studies checked, under half for an unresolved V gene and the rest for unknown reasons. The table for this sample lists some 2,000,000 clones; about 95% of them were counted only once. The top ten hold roughly 1.1% of the sample. The sample was naive CD8+ T cells sorted from blood. The intended sense of this specimen's cell subset or site label: CD45RA+CCR7+. Source of these receptors: a man between 18 and 35 years old in good health.

V and J are TRBV6-5 and TRBJ1-1; possibly TRBD1 for D (6 bases). CDR1 is MNHEY, CDR2 SVGAGI, per germline. The length of the CDR3 is 13 residues. V was clipped by 5 bases and J by 10 bases, with 17 bases between them. This chain's CDR3 is CASSTGQSLVAFF. In DNA, the CDR3 is TGTGCCAGCAGTACCGGACAGTCACTTGTAGCTTTCTTT.

This sequence joins TRBV9 and TRBJ2-5, with a possible D match to TRBD2 (6 bases). V dropped 3 bases and J dropped 5 bases, with 11 bases sitting between them. This CDR3 is built from 13 residues. Per germline, CDR1 SGDLS and CDR2 YYNGEE. DNA for the CDR3: TGTGCCAGCAGCGCTCGGAGCGGGGAGACCCAGTACTTC. Protein product: CASSARSGETQYF.

This sequence joins TRBV11-2 and TRBJ1-2, with D hard to call. Germline assignment: CDR1 SGHAT and CDR2 FQNNGV. The V gene lost 1 base and the J gene lost 2 bases, with 8 bases spanning the gap. This CDR3 spans 14 amino acids. The CDR3 loop reads CASSLGVSNYGYTF. For the CDR3, the DNA is TGTGCCAGCAGCTTAGGAGTCAGCAACTATGGCTACACCTTC.

The chain combines TRBV5-3 with TRBJ1-2, with 7 bases fitting TRBD1. TRBV5-3 belongs to the ORF category, with a function that is uncertain. The CDR3 extends over 14 amino acids. Losses at the gene ends were 3 bases for V and 5 bases for J; bases not matched to a gene: 7. CDR3 coding DNA: TGTGCCAGAAGCTCCTACAGGGGAGGGTATGGCTACACCTTC. Residues: CARSSYRGGYGYTF.

The chain employs TRBV7-3 and TRBJ2-2, with TRBD2 matching over 9 bases. The CDR3 has 14 residues. Germline CDR1 SGHTA, CDR2 FQGTGA. V trimming: 8 bases; J trimming: 3 bases; junction bases outside the gene matches: 4. This CDR3 reads CASAAGGYTGELFF. CDR3 coding DNA: TGTGCCAGCGCCGCGGGGGGGTACACCGGGGAGCTGTTTTTT.

The rearrangement links TRBV19 to TRBJ1-6; D unresolved. The CDR3 spans 14 residues. Germline loops: CDR1 LNHDA, CDR2 SQIVND (reference sequence). V dropped 7 bases and J dropped 2 bases, with 9 bases sitting between them. DNA of the CDR3: TGTGCCAGTATTCGAGGCCCCTATAATTCACCCCTCCACTTT. This encodes CASIRGPYNSPLHF. The entire variable domain, with the rest obtained from reference TRBV19 and TRBJ1-6, is as follows: DGGITQSPKYLFRKEGQNVTLSCEQNLNHDAMYWYRQDPGQGLRLIYYSQIVNDFQKGDIAEGYSVSREKKESFPLTVTSAQKNPTAFYLCASIRGPYNSPLHFGNGTRLTVT.

The chain links TRBV7-9 to TRBJ2-7; D is possibly TRBD1 (6 bases). The CDR3 totals 12 residues. Trimming removed 5 bases from V and 6 bases from J, with 11 bases in between. Germline V gene data show CDR1 as SEHNR and CDR2 as FQNEAQ (reference sequence). Here the CDR3 reads CASSQRTVEQYF. CDR3 sequence (DNA): TGTGCCAGCAGCCAACGGACAGTCGAGCAGTACTTC. The entire variable domain, with the rest obtained from reference TRBV7-9 and TRBJ2-7, is as follows: DTGVSQNPRHKITKRGQNVTFRCDPISEHNRLYWYRQTLGQGPEFLTYFQNEAQLEKSRLLSDRFSAERPKGSFSTLEIQRTEQGDSAMYLCASSQRTVEQYFGPGTRLTVT.

The rearrangement uses TRBV7-6 and TRBJ2-5; 11 bases are shared with TRBD2. The CDR3 has 15 amino acids. Trimming cost V 4 bases and J 2 bases; bases outside gene matches: 3. CDR1 is SGHVS, CDR2 FNYEAQ, per germline. CDR3 nucleotides: TGTGCCAGCAGCTCGACTAGCGGGGAACAAGAGACCCAGTACTTC. Protein sequence: CASSSTSGEQETQYF.

The gene calls are TRBV30 and TRBJ2-7, with 10 nucleotides matching TRBD2. Germline V lookup: CDR1 GTSNPN, CDR2 SVGIG (reference sequence). V shed 2 bases and J 0 bases; nucleotides not matched to a gene: 4. CDR3 size: 15 residues. This CDR3 is CAWSWASGGSYEQYF. The CDR3 DNA sequence: TGTGCCTGGAGTTGGGCTAGCGGGGGCTCCTACGAGCAGTACTTC.

This chain joins TRBV7-6 and TRBJ2-5; a weak D match, TRBD1 (5 bases). The V end was cut by 1 base, the J end by 1 base, with 10 bases between. The CDR3 extends over 15 amino acids. Germline V gives CDR1 SGHVS, CDR2 FNYEAQ. The DNA of the CDR3 is TGTGCCAGCAGCTTAGTCTCGACAGCCCAAGAGACCCAGTACTTC. The encoded protein is CASSLVSTAQETQYF.

The CDR3 here is CASSIAPDGTGELFF. The CDR3 nucleotides are TGTGCCAGTAGTATAGCCCCGGACGGGACCGGGGAGCTGTTTTTT. This sequence joins TRBV19 and TRBJ2-2; D not certain. V lost 1 base and J 5 bases, leaving 11 bases between the germline ends. Germline CDR1 is LNHDA and CDR2 is SQIVND (reference sequence). The CDR3 extends over 15 amino acids.

The chain joins TRBV2 to TRBJ2-7, with 8 nucleotides matching TRBD1. The CDR3 extends over 13 amino acids. Unmatched junction bases numbered 4, after V lost 8 bases and J lost 1 base. Germline values: CDR1 SNHLY, CDR2 FYNNEI. CDR3 nucleotide sequence: TGTGCCAGCGGGGACAGGACATCCTACGAGCAGTACTTC. Residues: CASGDRTSYEQYF.

The rearrangement joins TRBV6-1 to TRBJ2-7, with D perhaps TRBD1 (6 bases). The CDR3 contains 14 residues. CDR1 MNHNS and CDR2 SASEGT come from the germline V gene. Trimming pared 6 bases from V and 3 bases from J, leaving 15 bases between. This chain's CDR3 is CASSPRGHDYEQYF. CDR3 nucleotide sequence: TGTGCCAGCAGCCCCAGGGGACACGACTACGAGCAGTACTTC.

With respect to this clone: The sample has other DNA sequences that encode this CDR3 too. The chain links TRBV28 to TRBJ2-7, with TRBD2 as a possible D gene (7 bases). From germline, CDR1 is MDHEN and CDR2 SYDVKM. The CDR3 is 14 amino acids. The germline V and J ends were trimmed by 2 bases and 4 bases, with 12 bases remaining between them. This chain's CDR3 is CASSLRGAGYEQYF. The CDR3 nucleotides are TGTGCCAGCAGTTTACGGGGGGCAGGGTACGAGCAGTACTTC.

In DNA, the CDR3 is TGTGCCAGCAGCCTCACAGGGGGCGGACTCTCTGGGGCCAACGTCCTGACTTTC. Its translation: CASSLTGGGLSGANVLTF. The chain uses TRBV9 and TRBJ2-6; 9 bases map to TRBD1. The germline V gene encodes CDR1 SGDLS and CDR2 YYNGEE. This CDR3 spans 18 amino acids. V was pared by 4 bases and J by 0 bases, with 8 bases of the junction left unmatched.

This chain connects TRBV15 to TRBJ2-3; 15 nucleotides agree with TRBD2. CDR3 size: 20 residues. Trimming cost V 1 base and J 4 bases; bases outside gene matches: 12. Germline CDR1 LNHNV, CDR2 YYDKDF (reference sequence). CDR3 residues: CATSRGGLAGGPRVSDTQYF. CDR3 in DNA: TGTGCCACCAGCAGAGGTGGACTAGCGGGAGGGCCCCGGGTCTCAGATACGCAGTATTTT.

The chain employs TRBV28 and TRBJ2-5; TRBD1 aligns across 10 bases. Losses at the gene ends were 3 bases for V and 3 bases for J; bases not matched to a gene: 7. Germline CDR1 and CDR2: MDHEN and SYDVKM. The CDR3 runs 16 residues. CDR3 in amino acids: CASSFTPGTGEETQYF. DNA for the CDR3: TGTGCCAGCAGTTTTACCCCCGGGACAGGGGAAGAGACCCAGTACTTC. The whole variable domain, filled in from reference TRBV28 and TRBJ2-5, reads DVKVTQSSRYLVKRTGEKVFLECVQDMDHENMFWYRQDPGLGLRLIYFSYDVKMKEKGDIPEGYSVSREKKERFSLILESASTNQTSMYLCASSFTPGTGEETQYFGPGTRLLVL.

CDR3 residues: CASRTAPNYGYTF. For the CDR3, the DNA is TGTGCCAGTCGGACAGCACCTAACTATGGCTACACCTTC. This chain connects TRBV27 to TRBJ1-2; D is possibly TRBD1 (6 bases). The V gene's germline CDR1 is MNHEY and CDR2 SMNVEV (reference sequence). V was clipped by 9 bases and J by 0 bases, with 11 bases between them. CDR3 size: 13 residues.

The rearrangement joins TRBV5-6 to TRBJ2-1; a weak D match, TRBD2 (6 bases). Germline V gene sequence: CDR1 SGHDT, CDR2 YYEEEE. The V end lost 3 bases, the J end lost 6 bases, and 10 bases lay between the germline ends. The CDR3 is 13 amino acids. For the CDR3, the DNA is TGTGCCAGCAGCTCGGGGGTGACCAATGAGCAGTTCTTC. It yields the protein CASSSGVTNEQFF.

The CDR3 DNA reads TGCGCCAGCAGCTTGGCACCACTAGTTGGAGCGGGAGTAGACAATGAGCAGTTCTTC. It specifies CASSLAPLVGAGVDNEQFF. V and J are TRBV5-1 and TRBJ2-1; 8 nucleotides align to TRBD2. The CDR3 contains 19 residues. Germline-derived CDR1 and CDR2 are SGHRS and YFSETQ. V trimming: 0 bases; J trimming: 5 bases; junction bases outside the gene matches: 16.

Note on this clone: An end of the junction differs from the germline gene, which may be a read error. The rearrangement joins TRBV15 to TRBJ2-5; 9 nucleotides match TRBD1. Germline values: CDR1 LNHNV, CDR2 YYDKDF (reference sequence). The CDR3 has 16 amino acids. CDR3 amino acids: CATSREWTGEQGTQYF. CDR3 DNA sequence: TGTGCCACCAGCAGAGAATGGACAGGGGAGCAAGGGACCCAGTACTTC.

This clone was observed once. V is TRBV9 and J is TRBJ2-1, with D unresolved. The ends were cut back, 0 bases at V and 7 bases at J, with 11 bases in the middle. This CDR3 is built from 14 residues. Germline values: CDR1 SGDLS, CDR2 YYNGEE. The CDR3 loop reads CASSVGPPGNEQFF. The CDR3 bases are TGTGCCAGCAGCGTAGGTCCCCCCGGGAATGAGCAGTTCTTC.

This chain connects TRBV19 to TRBJ1-2, with 8 bases lining up with TRBD1. Germline assignment: CDR1 LNHDA and CDR2 SQIVND (reference sequence). This CDR3 has 15 amino acids. Trimming at V came to 0 bases and at J to 7 bases, leaving 7 bases not matched to a gene. CDR3 DNA sequence: TGTGCCAGTAGTATAGATCCGGACAGGGCTTCTGGCTACACCTTC. Its protein is CASSIDPDRASGYTF.

This chain joins TRBV9 and TRBJ2-1; 12 bases are a match to TRBD2. The CDR3 length is 16 residues. Germline V CDR1 and CDR2: SGDLS, YYNGEE. V shed 3 bases and J 9 bases; nucleotides not matched to a gene: 10. CDR3 in amino acids: CASSDLTSGSAAEQFF. CDR3 DNA: TGTGCCAGCAGCGACTTGACTAGCGGGAGTGCGGCTGAGCAGTTCTTC. The full variable domain, with the rest looked up from reference TRBV9 and TRBJ2-1, is DSGVTQTPKHLITATGQRVTLRCSPRSGDLSVYWYQQSLDQGLQFLIQYYNGEERAKGNILERFSAQQFPDLHSELNLSSLELGDSALYFCASSDLTSGSAAEQFFGPGTRLTVL.

This chain connects TRBV2 to TRBJ2-7, with TRBD1 matching 10 bases. CDR3 size: 15 residues. The germline V gene has CDR1 SNHLY and CDR2 FYNNEI. Germline trimming cut 3 bases from V and 4 bases from J; bases unmatched to any gene: 6. The CDR3 loop reads CASSDLTGGKYEQYF. Here the CDR3 DNA reads TGTGCCAGCAGTGACTTGACAGGGGGCAAGTACGAGCAGTACTTC.

The J gene is TRBJ1-1, the V gene TRBV7-9; 8 positions agree with TRBD1. V lost 6 bases to trimming and J lost 4 bases; unmatched junction nucleotides: 7. Germline V gene data show CDR1 as SEHNR and CDR2 as FQNEAQ (reference sequence). The CDR3 covers 14 residues. As DNA, the CDR3 is TGTGCCAGCAGACCAGGGGGCGAGGTCACTGAAGCTTTCTTT. Translating gives CASRPGGEVTEAFF.

The chain has TRBV10-3 and TRBJ2-7; D is uncertain. Germline V lookup: CDR1 ENHRY, CDR2 SYGVKD. CDR3 length equals 14 residues. Trimming stripped 0 bases from V and 3 bases from J, with 9 bases between. The CDR3 sequence: CAISESTGYYEQYF. The CDR3 coding sequence is TGTGCCATCAGTGAGTCGACGGGCTACTACGAGCAGTACTTC.

DNA for the CDR3: TGTGCCATCAGTGAGGACCGCGATAATCAGCCCCAGCATTTT. This encodes CAISEDRDNQPQHF. The rearrangement uses TRBV10-3 and TRBJ1-5, with D unclear. V shed 2 bases and J shed 4 bases, with 9 bases lying between them. This CDR3 contains 14 residues. The germline V gene has CDR1 ENHRY and CDR2 SYGVKD.

CDR3 residues: CASSLGGGFTDTQYF. CDR3 coding DNA: TGTGCCAGCAGCTTAGGCGGGGGGTTTACAGATACGCAGTATTTT. J is TRBJ2-3 and V is TRBV11-2; TRBD2 aligns across 8 bases. This CDR3 is 15 amino acids long. Germline CDR1 and CDR2: SGHAT and FQNNGV. V shed 1 base and J 3 bases; nucleotides not matched to a gene: 3.

Turning to this clone: Compared with germline, one end of the junction differs, possibly owing to a read error. The chain joins TRBV7-2 to TRBJ2-1, with D tentatively TRBD2 (6 bases). The CDR3 length is 9 residues. Germline CDR1 SGHTA, CDR2 FQGNSA. The CDR3: CASSLRRVF. CDR3 sequence (DNA): TGTGCCAGCAGCTTAAGGAGGGTCTTC.